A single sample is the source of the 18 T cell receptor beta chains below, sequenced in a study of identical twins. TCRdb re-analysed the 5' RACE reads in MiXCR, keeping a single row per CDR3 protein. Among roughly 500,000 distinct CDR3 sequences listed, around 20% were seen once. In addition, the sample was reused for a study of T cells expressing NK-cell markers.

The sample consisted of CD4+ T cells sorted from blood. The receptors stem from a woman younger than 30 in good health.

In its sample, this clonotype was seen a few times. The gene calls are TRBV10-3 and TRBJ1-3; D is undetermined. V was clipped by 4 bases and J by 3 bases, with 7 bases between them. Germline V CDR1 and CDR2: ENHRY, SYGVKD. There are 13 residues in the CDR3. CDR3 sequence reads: CAISAPGGNTIYF. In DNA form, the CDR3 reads TGTGCCATCAGTGCGCCTGGTGGAAACACCATATATTTT.

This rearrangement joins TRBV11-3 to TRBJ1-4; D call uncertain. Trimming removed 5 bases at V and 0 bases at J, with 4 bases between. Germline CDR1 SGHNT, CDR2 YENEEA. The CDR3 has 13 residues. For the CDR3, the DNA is TGTGCCAGCAGCCACACAACTAATGAAAAACTGTTTTTT. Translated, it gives CASSHTTNEKLFF.

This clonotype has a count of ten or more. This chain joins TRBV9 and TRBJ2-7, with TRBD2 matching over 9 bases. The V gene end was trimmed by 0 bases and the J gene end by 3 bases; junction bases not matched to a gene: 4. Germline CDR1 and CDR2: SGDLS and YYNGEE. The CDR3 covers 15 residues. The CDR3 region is CASSVAGGRVYEQYF. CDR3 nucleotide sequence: TGTGCCAGCAGCGTAGCCGGCGGGAGGGTCTACGAGCAGTACTTC.

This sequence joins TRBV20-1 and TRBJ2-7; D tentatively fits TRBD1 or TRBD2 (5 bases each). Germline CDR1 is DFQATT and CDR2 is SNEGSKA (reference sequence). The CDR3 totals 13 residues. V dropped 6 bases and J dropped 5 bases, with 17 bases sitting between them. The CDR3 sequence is CSAPGWGLDEQYF. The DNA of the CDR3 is TGCAGTGCCCCCGGGTGGGGGTTGGACGAGCAGTACTTC.

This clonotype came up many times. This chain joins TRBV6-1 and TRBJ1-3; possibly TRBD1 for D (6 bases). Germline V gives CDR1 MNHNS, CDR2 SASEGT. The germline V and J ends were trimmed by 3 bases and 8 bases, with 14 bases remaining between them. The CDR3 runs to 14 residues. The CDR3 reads CASSDPGHKDTIYF. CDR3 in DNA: TGTGCCAGCAGTGACCCGGGACACAAGGACACCATATATTTT.

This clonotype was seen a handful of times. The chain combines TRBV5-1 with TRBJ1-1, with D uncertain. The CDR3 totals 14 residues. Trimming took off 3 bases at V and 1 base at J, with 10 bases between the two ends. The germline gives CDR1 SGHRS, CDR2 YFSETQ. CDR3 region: CASSSVAGNTEAFF. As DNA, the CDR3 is TGCGCCAGCAGCTCCGTAGCGGGGAACACTGAAGCTTTCTTT.

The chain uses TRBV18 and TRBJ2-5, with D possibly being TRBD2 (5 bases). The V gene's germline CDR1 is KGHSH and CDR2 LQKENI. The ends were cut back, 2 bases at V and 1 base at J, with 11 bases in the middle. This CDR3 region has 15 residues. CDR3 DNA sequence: TGTGCCAGCTCACCAAACAAGGGAGCCCAAGAGACCCAGTACTTC. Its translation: CASSPNKGAQETQYF.

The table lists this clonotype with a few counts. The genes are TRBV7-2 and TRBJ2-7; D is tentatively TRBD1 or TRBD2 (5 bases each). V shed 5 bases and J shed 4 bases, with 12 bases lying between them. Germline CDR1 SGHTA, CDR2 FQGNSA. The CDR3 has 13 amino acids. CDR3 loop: CASSPRDVYEQYF. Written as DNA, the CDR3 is TGTGCCAGCAGCCCCCGGGACGTATACGAGCAGTACTTC.

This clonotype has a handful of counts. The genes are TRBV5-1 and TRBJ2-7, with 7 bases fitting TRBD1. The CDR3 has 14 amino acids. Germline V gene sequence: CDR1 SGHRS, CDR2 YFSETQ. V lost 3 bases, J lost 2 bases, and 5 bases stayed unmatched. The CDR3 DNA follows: TGCGCCAGCAGCTCATACAGGGGAACCTACGAGCAGTACTTC. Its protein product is CASSSYRGTYEQYF.

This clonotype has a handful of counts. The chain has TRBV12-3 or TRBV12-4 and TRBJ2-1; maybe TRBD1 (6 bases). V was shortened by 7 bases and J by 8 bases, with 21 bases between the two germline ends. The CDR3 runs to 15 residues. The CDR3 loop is CASTLLTGVLDEQFF. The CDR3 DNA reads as TGTGCCAGCACCCTTTTGACAGGAGTTCTCGATGAGCAGTTCTTC.

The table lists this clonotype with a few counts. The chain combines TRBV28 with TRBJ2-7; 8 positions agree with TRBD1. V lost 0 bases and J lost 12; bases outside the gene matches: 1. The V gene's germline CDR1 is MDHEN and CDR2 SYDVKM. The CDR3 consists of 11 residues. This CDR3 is CASSLWGQVYF. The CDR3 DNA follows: TGTGCCAGCAGTTTATGGGGACAGGTGTACTTC.

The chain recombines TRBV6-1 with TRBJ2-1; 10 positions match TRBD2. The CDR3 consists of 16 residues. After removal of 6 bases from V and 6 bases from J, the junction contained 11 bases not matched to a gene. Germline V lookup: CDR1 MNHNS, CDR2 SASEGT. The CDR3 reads CASSRLAGHGSNEQFF. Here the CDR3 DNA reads TGTGCCAGCAGCCGACTAGCGGGCCACGGATCCAATGAGCAGTTCTTC.

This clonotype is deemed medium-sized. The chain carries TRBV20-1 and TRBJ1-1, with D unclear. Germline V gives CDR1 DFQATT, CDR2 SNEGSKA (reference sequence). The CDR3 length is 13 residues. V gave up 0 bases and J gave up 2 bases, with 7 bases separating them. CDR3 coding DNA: TGCAGTGCTAGAGACCTGGTTAACACTGAAGCTTTCTTT. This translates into CSARDLVNTEAFF.

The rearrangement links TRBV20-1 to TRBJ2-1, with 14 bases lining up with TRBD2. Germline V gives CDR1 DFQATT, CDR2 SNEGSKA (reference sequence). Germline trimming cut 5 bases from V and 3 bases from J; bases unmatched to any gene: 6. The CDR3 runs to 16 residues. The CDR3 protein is CSAGLAGGVNYNEQFF. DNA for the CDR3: TGCAGTGCTGGACTAGCGGGAGGAGTCAACTACAATGAGCAGTTCTTC.

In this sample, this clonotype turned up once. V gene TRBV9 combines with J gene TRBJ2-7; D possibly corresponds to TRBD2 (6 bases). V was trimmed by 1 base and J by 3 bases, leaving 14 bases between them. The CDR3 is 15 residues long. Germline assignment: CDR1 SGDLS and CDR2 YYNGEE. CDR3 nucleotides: TGTGCCAGCAGCGTACATACGGGGGATAGCTACGAGCAGTACTTC. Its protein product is CASSVHTGDSYEQYF.

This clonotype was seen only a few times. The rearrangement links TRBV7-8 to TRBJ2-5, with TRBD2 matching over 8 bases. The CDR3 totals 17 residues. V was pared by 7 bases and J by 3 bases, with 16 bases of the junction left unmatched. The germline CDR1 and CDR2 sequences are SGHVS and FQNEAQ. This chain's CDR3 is CASTPKPPSGGKETQYF. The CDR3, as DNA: TGTGCCAGCACCCCTAAGCCCCCCAGCGGGGGTAAAGAGACCCAGTACTTC.

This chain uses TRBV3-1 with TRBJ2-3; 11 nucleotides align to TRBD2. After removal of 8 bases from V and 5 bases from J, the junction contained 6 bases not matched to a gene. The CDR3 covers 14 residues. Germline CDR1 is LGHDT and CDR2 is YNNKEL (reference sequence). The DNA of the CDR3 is TGTGCCAGCTCCGATCTAGCGGGAGGAGATACGCAGTATTTT. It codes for CASSDLAGGDTQYF.

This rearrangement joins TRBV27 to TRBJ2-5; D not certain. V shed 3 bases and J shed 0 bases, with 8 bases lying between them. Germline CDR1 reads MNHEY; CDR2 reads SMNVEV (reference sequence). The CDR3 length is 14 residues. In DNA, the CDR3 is TGTGCCAGCAGTTTGTGGCAGGACCAAGAGACCCAGTACTTC. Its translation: CASSLWQDQETQYF.